The 4 T cell receptor beta chains reported below all come from one sample, sequenced in a study of cytomegalovirus exposure and HLA in healthy donors. The PCR was carried out with 60 Vbeta primers and 13 Jbeta primers. This table comes from immunoSEQ multiplex PCR, and its TCRdb copy is limited to in-frame clones, with some not included. The repertoire includes 150,000 to 250,000 clones, 79% of them detected once, and approximately 1.4% sits in the top ten. Input material: PBMCs. These TCRs come from a girl aged 5 to 17 in good health and CMV-seropositive.

In nucleotides, the CDR3 is TGTGCCAGCAGCTTAAGGAGCAATAATGAAAAACTGTTTTTT. This gives the protein CASSLRSNNEKLFF. The V gene is TRBV7-9, the J gene TRBJ1-4; D gene uncertain. Per the germline V gene, CDR1 is SEHNR and CDR2 is FQNEAQ (reference sequence). The V end lost 2 bases, the J end lost 4 bases, and 8 bases lay between the germline ends. The CDR3 runs to 14 residues.

The chain is built from TRBV4-3 and TRBJ1-1; D not resolved. The CDR3 length is 15 residues. Germline values: CDR1 LGHNA, CDR2 YSLEER. V lost 0 bases and J 0 bases, leaving 8 bases between the germline ends. CDR3 amino acids: CASSQEGRMNTEAFF. The CDR3 DNA sequence: TGCGCCAGCAGCCAAGAGGGCAGGATGAACACTGAAGCTTTCTTT.

This sequence joins TRBV4-3 and TRBJ1-6, with TRBD1 identical over 9 bases. Losses at the gene ends were 8 bases for V and 7 bases for J; bases not matched to a gene: 6. Germline-derived CDR1 and CDR2 are LGHNA and YSLEER. The CDR3 length is 14 residues. The DNA for the CDR3 is TGCGCCAGCTCGGACAGGGGAGGAAATTCACCCCTCCACTTT. This gives the protein CASSDRGGNSPLHF.

The chain combines TRBV9 with TRBJ2-7, with TRBD1 matching 7 bases. V gave up 4 bases and J gave up 2 bases; unmatched junction bases: 6. This CDR3 comprises 14 residues. Germline lookup yields CDR1 SGDLS and CDR2 YYNGEE. The CDR3 here is CASSPMTGTYEQYF. The CDR3 bases are TGTGCCAGCAGCCCCATGACAGGGACCTACGAGCAGTACTTC.